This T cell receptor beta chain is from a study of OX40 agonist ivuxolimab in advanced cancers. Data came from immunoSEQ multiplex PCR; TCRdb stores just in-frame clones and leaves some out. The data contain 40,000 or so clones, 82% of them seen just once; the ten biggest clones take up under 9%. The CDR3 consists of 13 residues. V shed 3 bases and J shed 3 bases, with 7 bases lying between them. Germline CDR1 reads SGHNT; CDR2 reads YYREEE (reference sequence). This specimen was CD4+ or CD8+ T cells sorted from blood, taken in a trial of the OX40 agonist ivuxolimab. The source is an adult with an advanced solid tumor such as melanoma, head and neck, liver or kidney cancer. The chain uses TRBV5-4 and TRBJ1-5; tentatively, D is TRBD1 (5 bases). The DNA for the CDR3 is TGTGCCAGCAGCTCAGGGTACAATCAGCCCCAGCATTTT. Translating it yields CASSSGYNQPQHF.